This entry concerns a single T cell receptor (beta chain). Its specificity is not known. These data come from a study of OX40 agonist ivuxolimab in advanced cancers. The wider study: Patients took ivuxolimab, an agonistic anti-OX40 (CD134) antibody. Notes on the study in general: At 0.1 to 3.0 mg/kg, clonal expansion of CD4+ and CD8+ blood T cells had occurred by week 6. CD8+ T cells (on average) carried more expanded clones than CD4+ T cells.

Only in-frame clones appear in the TCRdb table, and some are missing; sequencing was by immunoSEQ multiplex PCR. The data hold approximately 67,000 clones, with 90% to 95% observed a single time. With V trimmed by 5 bases and J by 8 bases, 11 bases remained unmatched. The germline gives CDR1 LNHDA, CDR2 SQIVND (reference sequence). The CDR3 is 15 residues long. The rearrangement links TRBV19 to TRBJ2-4; 8 bases fit TRBD2. The receptor was derived from an adult with an advanced solid tumor such as melanoma, head and neck, liver or kidney cancer. The source material was CD4+ or CD8+ T cells sorted from blood, sampled in a trial of the OX40 agonist ivuxolimab. DNA of the CDR3: TGTGCCAGTAGTTCCCGAGCGGGAGCCGGGGACATTCAGTACTTC. Protein: CASSSRAGAGDIQYF.